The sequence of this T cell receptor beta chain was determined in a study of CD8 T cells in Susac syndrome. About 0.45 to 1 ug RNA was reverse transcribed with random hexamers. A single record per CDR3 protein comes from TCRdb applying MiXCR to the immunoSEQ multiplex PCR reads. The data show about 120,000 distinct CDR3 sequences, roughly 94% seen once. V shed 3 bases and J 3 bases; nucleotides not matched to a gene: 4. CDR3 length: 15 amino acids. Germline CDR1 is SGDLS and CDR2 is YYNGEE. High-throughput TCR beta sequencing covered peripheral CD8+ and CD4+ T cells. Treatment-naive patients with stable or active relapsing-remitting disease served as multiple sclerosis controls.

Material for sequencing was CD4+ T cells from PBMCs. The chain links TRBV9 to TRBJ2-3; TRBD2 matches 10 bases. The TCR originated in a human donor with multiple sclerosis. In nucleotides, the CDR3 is TGTGCCAGCAGCGCCGGGACTAGCGAGACAGATACGCAGTATTTT. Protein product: CASSAGTSETDTQYF.